The 30 T cell receptor beta chains below were found in one sample sequenced in a study of shared clonotypes between healthy human individuals. Profiled with immunoSEQ multiplex PCR; TCRdb holds only in-frame clones, not every one. The sample includes 2 million to 2.5 million clones, over 85% of them seen just once. Sequenced sample: naive CD4+ T cells from PBMCs. The subset is: CD45RA+ positively selected. These TCRs come from a man between 18 and 35 years old in good health. Some clones in this sample may be carry-over from other donors' samples.

The chain combines TRBV5-1 with TRBJ1-1; weak D call: TRBD1 (6 bases). The CDR3 contains 15 residues. Between the trimmed V and J ends, which lost 0 bases and 8 bases, there was a span of 17 bases. Germline V gene data show CDR1 as SGHRS and CDR2 as YFSETQ. The CDR3 protein is CASSLVVGGGSEAFF. CDR3 nucleotides: TGCGCCAGCAGCTTGGTGGTGGGTGGGGGCTCCGAAGCTTTCTTT.

The rearrangement joins TRBV5-6 to TRBJ2-7, with 12 bases fitting TRBD2. Germline V gene lookup returns CDR1 SGHDT and CDR2 YYEEEE. The CDR3 loop spans 15 amino acids. V lost 4 bases to trimming and J lost 5 bases; unmatched junction nucleotides: 7. CDR3 bases: TGTGCCAGCAGCCCAGCAGGACTAGCGGGACACGAGCAGTACTTC. Translated, it gives CASSPAGLAGHEQYF.

The chain couples TRBV30 to TRBJ2-7; 8 bases map to TRBD1. The CDR3 is 13 amino acids. In germline, CDR1 is GTSNPN, CDR2 SVGIG (reference sequence). The J segment lost 4 bases and the V segment lost 2 bases, leaving 4 bases of the junction unmatched. This CDR3 is CAWSSRQGYEQYF. The CDR3, as DNA: TGTGCCTGGAGTTCGCGACAGGGGTACGAGCAGTACTTC.

The chain is built from TRBV28 and TRBJ2-7; possibly TRBD1 or TRBD2 for D (5 bases each). Germline CDR1 is MDHEN and CDR2 is SYDVKM. The CDR3 has 14 amino acids. Trimming pared 4 bases from V and 5 bases from J, leaving 15 bases between. The CDR3 region has the DNA TGTGCCAGCAGTTCCTCCGGGACGGAAGACGAGCAGTACTTC. It is translated as CASSSSGTEDEQYF.

The chain is built from TRBV28 and TRBJ2-1, with 7 bases that match TRBD2. CDR3 length: 16 amino acids. Germline V gene data show CDR1 as MDHEN and CDR2 as SYDVKM. The trim removed 2 bases at V and 9 bases at J, leaving 13 bases unmatched. The CDR3 protein is CASSLTGGSPVFEQFF. The CDR3 nucleotides read TGTGCCAGCAGTTTAACAGGCGGGAGTCCGGTTTTTGAGCAGTTCTTC.

This clone was detected a few times. The same CDR3 can be traced to other DNA sequences in this sample. J is TRBJ2-5 and V is TRBV5-1, with 11 bases lining up with TRBD1. This CDR3 contains 15 residues. The V and J ends lost 4 bases and 1 base, in that order; junction bases with no gene match: 3. Germline V gives CDR1 SGHRS, CDR2 YFSETQ. The CDR3 DNA reads as TGCGCCAGCAGCGAAGGGACAGGGGGCCAAGAGACCCAGTACTTC. Protein sequence: CASSEGTGGQETQYF.

The genes are TRBV11-2 and TRBJ1-6; unclear D gene. Germline assignment: CDR1 SGHAT and CDR2 FQNNGV. Trimming removed 1 base at V and 1 base at J, with 5 bases between. This CDR3 region has 15 residues. The CDR3 sequence: CASSLVGSYNSPLHF. The CDR3 DNA is TGTGCCAGCAGCTTAGTTGGGTCCTATAATTCACCCCTCCACTTT. Combining the CDR3 with reference TRBV11-2 and TRBJ1-6 gives the whole variable domain EAGVAQSPRYKIIEKRQSVAFWCNPISGHATLYWYQQILGQGPKLLIQFQNNGVVDDSQLPKDRFSAERLKGVDSTLKIQPAKLEDSAVYLCASSLVGSYNSPLHFGNGTRLTVT.

About this clone itself: This same CDR3 is encoded by further DNA sequences in the sample. The genes are TRBV5-6 and TRBJ2-2; TRBD1 agrees at 8 bases. The CDR3 has 15 amino acids. The germline V gene has CDR1 SGHDT and CDR2 YYEEEE. J lost 2 bases, V lost 2 bases, and 2 bases had no gene match. CDR3 bases: TGTGCCAGCAGCTTTGGGACAGGAAACACCGGGGAGCTGTTTTTT. Translated: CASSFGTGNTGELFF. Supplemented by reference TRBV5-6 and TRBJ2-2, the full variable domain reads DAGVTQSPTHLIKTRGQQVTLRCSPKSGHDTVSWYQQALGQGPQFIFQYYEEEERQRGNFPDRFSGHQFPNYSSELNVNALLLGDSALYLCASSFGTGNTGELFFGEGSRLTVL.

J is TRBJ1-3 and V is TRBV5-1, with D unclear. The CDR3 spans 16 residues. V was cut by 1 base and J by 3 bases, with 14 bases left in between. CDR1 and CDR2 (germline): SGHRS, YFSETQ. CDR3 protein: CASSLLGTVVGNTIYF. The DNA of the CDR3 is TGCGCCAGCAGCTTGCTGGGTACAGTTGTTGGAAACACCATATATTTT.

The chain links TRBV28 to TRBJ2-2, with TRBD2 matching over 12 bases. The CDR3 runs 19 residues. Per germline, CDR1 MDHEN and CDR2 SYDVKM. V shed 7 bases and J 7 bases; nucleotides not matched to a gene: 19. The CDR3 nucleotides are TGTGCCAGCATGCCCGGTTGGCTAGCGGGAGGGCCGGGGGACGGGGAGCTGTTTTTT. This encodes CASMPGWLAGGPGDGELFF.

The rearrangement uses TRBV28 and TRBJ1-5; TRBD1 matches at 7 bases. V shed 5 bases and J 7 bases; nucleotides not matched to a gene: 11. Germline CDR1 and CDR2: MDHEN and SYDVKM. The CDR3 contains 15 residues. CDR3 in DNA: TGTGCCAGCAGTGGTGAGCGACAGGGAGGGCAGCCCCAGCATTTT. Protein sequence: CASSGERQGGQPQHF.

The rearrangement joins TRBV18 to TRBJ2-1; D unresolved. V was shortened by 6 bases and J by 0 bases, with 9 bases between the two germline ends. Germline V gene data show CDR1 as KGHSH and CDR2 as LQKENI. This CDR3 region has 14 residues. The CDR3 spells CASSPQISYNEQFF. CDR3 DNA: TGTGCCAGCTCCCCGCAAATCTCCTACAATGAGCAGTTCTTC.

As concerns this clone: In the same sample, other DNA sequences code for this CDR3. J is TRBJ1-1 and V is TRBV5-1; the D is unclear. Germline CDR1 is SGHRS and CDR2 is YFSETQ. The V end was cut by 0 bases, the J end by 1 base, with 7 bases between. The CDR3 is 14 residues long. CDR3 amino acids: CASSLGGANTEAFF. For the CDR3, the DNA is TGCGCCAGCAGCTTGGGGGGTGCGAACACTGAAGCTTTCTTT.

This clone was recorded a few times. This rearrangement joins TRBV19 to TRBJ1-1, with TRBD1 matching 8 bases. The junction had 5 bases not matched to a gene; V was cut back by 7 bases and J by 1 base. The length of the CDR3 is 14 residues. Germline-derived CDR1 and CDR2 are LNHDA and SQIVND (reference sequence). CDR3 nucleotide sequence: TGTGCCAGTATCCTGGGACAGGCGAACACTGAAGCTTTCTTT. This codes for CASILGQANTEAFF.

This chain links TRBV6-5 with TRBJ1-2; no clear D gene. The germline V gene encodes CDR1 MNHEY and CDR2 SVGAGI. This CDR3 has 12 amino acids. The germline V and J ends were trimmed by 11 bases and 8 bases, with 18 bases remaining between them. In DNA, the CDR3 is TGTGCCGTCTCGCCAGGAGGATGGGGCTACACCTTC. This translates into CAVSPGGWGYTF.

The chain is built from TRBV7-9 and TRBJ2-3; D perhaps matches TRBD1 (8 bases). CDR1 and CDR2 (germline): SEHNR, FQNEAQ (reference sequence). V shed 1 base and J shed 3 bases, with 14 bases lying between them. The CDR3 is made up of 16 amino acids. CDR3 coding DNA: TGTGCCAGCAGCTTAGTTGGACAGGGAGGGACAGATACGCAGTATTTT. Amino acids: CASSLVGQGGTDTQYF.

The CDR3 spells CASSLDSPSGNTIYF. The CDR3 nucleotides are TGCGCCAGCAGCTTAGACAGTCCTTCTGGAAACACCATATATTTT. The rearrangement uses TRBV5-1 and TRBJ1-3; the D gene is possibly TRBD1 (5 bases). Germline V gene data show CDR1 as SGHRS and CDR2 as YFSETQ. Trimming cost V 2 bases and J 1 base, with 10 bases left between them. This CDR3 is built from 15 residues.

This clone was counted a single time. The chain uses TRBV28 and TRBJ2-5, with 7 nucleotides matching TRBD2. Germline values: CDR1 MDHEN, CDR2 SYDVKM. Trimming cost V 6 bases and J 2 bases; bases outside gene matches: 21. CDR3 size: 19 residues. The CDR3 coding sequence is TGTGCCAGCAGGGTCACCGCCGGGAGCGGGGACTTTCGGCAAGAGACCCAGTACTTC. This codes for CASRVTAGSGDFRQETQYF.

This chain joins TRBV5-1 and TRBJ1-1; D might be TRBD1 (5 bases). The CDR3 is 18 residues long. Germline V lookup: CDR1 SGHRS, CDR2 YFSETQ. The V and J ends lost 0 bases and 0 bases respectively, with 18 bases between them. CDR3 DNA: TGCGCCAGCAGCTTGGGAGTTGAGCGGGGCGGAATGAACACTGAAGCTTTCTTT. Protein sequence: CASSLGVERGGMNTEAFF. The full variable domain, rest sourced from reference TRBV5-1 and TRBJ1-1, is KAGVTQTPRYLIKTRGQQVTLSCSPISGHRSVSWYQQTPGQGLQFLFEYFSETQRNKGNFPGRFSGRQFSNSRSEMNVSTLELGDSALYLCASSLGVERGGMNTEAFFGQGTRLTVV.

The J gene is TRBJ1-2, the V gene TRBV6-1; TRBD1 is a possible D gene (6 bases). V was clipped by 6 bases and J by 7 bases, with 18 bases between them. Germline assignment: CDR1 MNHNS and CDR2 SASEGT. CDR3 length equals 14 residues. This CDR3 is CASRATGHFSGYTF. In nucleotides, the CDR3 is TGTGCCAGCAGGGCCACGGGACATTTCTCTGGCTACACCTTC.

The rearrangement uses TRBV5-1 and TRBJ1-1, with D possibly matching TRBD1 (5 bases). This CDR3 region has 16 residues. V was cut by 0 bases and J by 4 bases, with 16 bases left in between. Germline V gene sequence: CDR1 SGHRS, CDR2 YFSETQ. The CDR3 DNA sequence: TGCGCCAGCAGCTTGGCATTCGGGGGGATCGGCACTGAAGCTTTCTTT. It codes for CASSLAFGGIGTEAFF.

The V gene is TRBV5-1, the J gene TRBJ1-1; TRBD1 is a possible D gene (5 bases). V lost 4 bases, J lost 7 bases, and 20 bases lay in between. The CDR3 runs to 15 residues. CDR1 is SGHRS and CDR2 is YFSETQ in the germline V gene. CDR3 coding DNA: TGCGCCAGCAGCCCCATGGGGCGAGGGTCCAGTGAAGCTTTCTTT. Amino acids: CASSPMGRGSSEAFF.

The CDR3 loop is CASSYPGVIYNEQFF. CDR3 nucleotides: TGTGCCAGCAGTTATCCCGGGGTGATCTACAATGAGCAGTTCTTC. The rearrangement links TRBV6-6 to TRBJ2-1, with D perhaps matching TRBD2 (5 bases). Trimming took 3 bases from V and 3 from J, leaving 12 bases between them. CDR1 and CDR2 from the germline V gene are MNHNY and SVGAGI (reference sequence). CDR3 length equals 15 residues.

This rearrangement joins TRBV7-2 to TRBJ2-7, with 7 bases lining up with TRBD1. Germline CDR1 reads SGHTA; CDR2 reads FQGNSA. V shed 4 bases and J 4 bases; nucleotides not matched to a gene: 10. The CDR3 extends over 15 amino acids. In nucleotides, the CDR3 is TGTGCCAGCAGCTACGAGATCTCCAGGGGGTACGAGCAGTACTTC. Translating gives CASSYEISRGYEQYF.

CDR3 loop: CASSRGTSRHTGELFF. The CDR3, as DNA: TGTGCCAGCAGCCGCGGGACTAGCAGACACACCGGGGAGCTGTTTTTT. This rearrangement joins TRBV7-9 to TRBJ2-2; 9 bases align to TRBD2. J was trimmed by 3 bases and V by 5 bases; bases with no gene match: 7. Germline V gene data show CDR1 as SEHNR and CDR2 as FQNEAQ (reference sequence). The CDR3 has 16 residues.

This clone has a single count. The chain combines TRBV5-1 with TRBJ2-5; TRBD1 agrees at 8 bases. The V gene's germline CDR1 is SGHRS and CDR2 YFSETQ. V shed 5 bases and J 1 base; nucleotides not matched to a gene: 4. There are 14 residues in the CDR3. The CDR3 protein is CASSSTGVQETQYF. As DNA, the CDR3 is TGCGCCAGCAGTTCGACAGGGGTCCAAGAGACCCAGTACTTC.

This chain joins TRBV7-2 and TRBJ1-5; maybe TRBD1 (5 bases). V was pared by 0 bases and J by 5 bases, with 17 bases between. Germline CDR1 reads SGHTA; CDR2 reads FQGNSA. The CDR3 extends over 17 amino acids. This CDR3 is CASSLAGAGGGHQPQHF. The CDR3 region has the DNA TGTGCCAGCAGCTTAGCTGGGGCCGGGGGGGGACATCAGCCCCAGCATTTT.

This clone was counted between two and nine times. V and J are TRBV30 and TRBJ1-1; 10 bases are a match to TRBD1. V was clipped by 0 bases and J by 5 bases; unmatched bases: 6. The CDR3 length is 15 residues. Per germline, CDR1 GTSNPN and CDR2 SVGIG (reference sequence). CDR3 in DNA: TGTGCCTGGAGTGTAGACAGGGGGCCGGGGACTGAAGCTTTCTTT. Protein: CAWSVDRGPGTEAFF.

As for this clone: Other DNA sequences in this sample translate to the same CDR3. This rearrangement joins TRBV7-3 to TRBJ2-3; 7 nucleotides line up with TRBD1. The germline V gene has CDR1 SGHTA and CDR2 FQGTGA. With V trimmed by 5 bases and J by 1 base, 3 bases remained unmatched. The CDR3 runs 14 residues. The CDR3 DNA sequence: TGTGCCAGCAGCCGTGGACAGGGCACAGATACGCAGTATTTT. Protein sequence: CASSRGQGTDTQYF.

This clone was found once. The chain is built from TRBV30 and TRBJ2-7; possibly TRBD1 or TRBD2 for D (5 bases each). Germline CDR1 and CDR2: GTSNPN and SVGIG (reference sequence). The V end was cut by 0 bases, the J end by 1 base, with 13 bases between. The CDR3 runs 15 residues. CDR3 region: CAWSVMGVRSYEQYF. The CDR3 DNA is TGTGCCTGGAGTGTAATGGGGGTCCGTTCCTACGAGCAGTACTTC. The full variable domain, in which reference TRBV30 and TRBJ2-7 provide the parts outside the CDR3, is SQTIHQWPATLVQPVGSPLSLECTVEGTSNPNLYWYRQAAGRGLQLLFYSVGIGQISSEVPQNLSASRPQDRQFILSSKKLLLSDSGFYLCAWSVMGVRSYEQYFGPGTRLTVT.